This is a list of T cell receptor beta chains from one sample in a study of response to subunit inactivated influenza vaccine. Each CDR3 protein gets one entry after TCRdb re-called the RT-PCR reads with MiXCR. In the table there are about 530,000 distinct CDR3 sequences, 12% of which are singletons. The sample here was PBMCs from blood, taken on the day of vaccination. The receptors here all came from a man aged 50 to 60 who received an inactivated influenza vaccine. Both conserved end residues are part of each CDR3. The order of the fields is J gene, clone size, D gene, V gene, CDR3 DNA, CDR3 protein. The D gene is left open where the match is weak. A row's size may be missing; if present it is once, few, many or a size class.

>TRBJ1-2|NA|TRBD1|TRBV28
TGTGCCAGCAGTTCCCCCCCCGGACAGGGCTATGGCTACACCTTC
CASSSPPGQGYGYTF
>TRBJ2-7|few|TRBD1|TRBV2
TGTGCCAGCGGGGGGACAGGGGGCTACGAGCAGTACTTC
CASGGTGGYEQYF
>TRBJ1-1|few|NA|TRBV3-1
TGTGCCAGCAGCCAAATAAGAGGTACTGAAGCTTTCTTT
CASSQIRGTEAFF
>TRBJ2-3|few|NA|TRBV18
TGTGCCAGCTCCGTTGGGCCCACAGATACGCAGTATTTT
CASSVGPTDTQYF
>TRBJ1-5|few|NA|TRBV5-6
TGTGCCAGCAGCTTTTCTCCCGGGGATCAGCCCCAGCATTTT
CASSFSPGDQPQHF
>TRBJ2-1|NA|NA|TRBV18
TGTGCCAGCTCACCGCCCCCAGGCGGGATTTATGAGCAGTTCTTC
CASSPPPGGIYEQFF
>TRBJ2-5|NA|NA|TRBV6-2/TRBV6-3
TGTGCCAGCAGCCACGCTCGGGTGGCCCCAGAGACCCAGTACTTC
CASSHARVAPETQYF
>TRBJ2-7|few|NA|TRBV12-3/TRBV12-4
TGTGCCAGCATTCCTAATCCGGGTCCTCCCCACGAGCAGTACTTC
CASIPNPGPPHEQYF
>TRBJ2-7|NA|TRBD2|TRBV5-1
TGCGCCAGCAGGGGGTTCCAAGCGGGGGGTGACGAGCAGTACTTC
CASRGFQAGGDEQYF
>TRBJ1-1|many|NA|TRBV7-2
TGTGCCAGCAGTTTTCGGAACACTGAAGCTTTCTTT
CASSFRNTEAFF
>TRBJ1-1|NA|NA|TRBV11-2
TGTGCCAGCAGCTACCCGGGACACCTTGCCCCTGAAGCTTTCTTT
CASSYPGHLAPEAFF
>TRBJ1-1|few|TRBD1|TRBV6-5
TGTGCCAGCAGTTACTCGAGCCGAGGACAGGGTGACACTGAAGCTTTCTTT
CASSYSSRGQGDTEAFF
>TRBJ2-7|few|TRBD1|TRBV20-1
TGCAGTGCTAGACCCGGGACAGGACGGCGGGAGCAGTACTTC
CSARPGTGRREQYF
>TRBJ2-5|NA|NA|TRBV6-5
TGTGCCAGCAGTTACGGGGTCAAACGCCAAGAGACCCAGTACTTC
CASSYGVKRQETQYF
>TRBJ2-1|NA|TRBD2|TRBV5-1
TGCGCCAGCAGCTCCGGGACTAGCGGGGGCCGGTCCTACAATGAGCAGTTCTTC
CASSSGTSGGRSYNEQFF
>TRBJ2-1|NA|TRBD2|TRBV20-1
TGCAGTGCCCGGACTAGCGGGGGTGTTTCCTACAATGAGCAGTTCTTC
CSARTSGGVSYNEQFF
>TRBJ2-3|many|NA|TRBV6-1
TGTGCCAGCAGTCTTACTTTAGCGATGCAAGATACGCAGTATTTT
CASSLTLAMQDTQYF
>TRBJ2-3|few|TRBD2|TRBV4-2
TGTGCCAGCAGCCAAGATCTAGCGGGGGGCCCCACAGATACGCAGTATTTT
CASSQDLAGGPTDTQYF
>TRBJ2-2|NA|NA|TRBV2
TGTGCCAGCAGTGAATATGGGACCTGGGGGTCCGGGGAGCTGTTTTTT
CASSEYGTWGSGELFF
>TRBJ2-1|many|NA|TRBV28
TGTGCCAGCATCCCGGACACCCACGGGGAGCAGTTCTTC
CASIPDTHGEQFF
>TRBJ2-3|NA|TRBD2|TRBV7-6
TGTGCCAGCAGCCCCGGGACGGGGGGTACGCAGTATTTT
CASSPGTGGTQYF
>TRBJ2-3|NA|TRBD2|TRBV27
TGTGCCAGCACGGTGGTAGCGGGGAAGGATACGCAGTATTTT
CASTVVAGKDTQYF
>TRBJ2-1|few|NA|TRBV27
TGTGCCAGCAGTACGACTCGAACACCCTACAATGAGCAGTTCTTC
CASSTTRTPYNEQFF
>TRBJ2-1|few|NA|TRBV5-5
TGTGCCAGCAGCTTGGTGGGGGCCAATGAGCAGTTCTTC
CASSLVGANEQFF
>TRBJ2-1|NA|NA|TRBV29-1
TGCAGCGCCCTTGGCGGTTATTGGTACAATGAGCAGTTCTTC
CSALGGYWYNEQFF
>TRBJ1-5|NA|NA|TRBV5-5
TGTGCCAGCAGCTTGGAGCTGGGCCATCCCCAGCATTTT
CASSLELGHPQHF
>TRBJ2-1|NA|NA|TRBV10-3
TGTGACATCAGTCGTAAAGGATCTTTTGGGAATGAGCAGTTCTTC
CDISRKGSFGNEQFF
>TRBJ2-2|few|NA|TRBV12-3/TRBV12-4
TGTGCCAGCAGTCCCGATAAATACACCGGGGAGCTGTTTTTT
CASSPDKYTGELFF
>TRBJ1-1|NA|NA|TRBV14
TGTGCCAGCAGCTTCGCTACGAATTCAGCTTTCTTT
CASSFATNSAFF
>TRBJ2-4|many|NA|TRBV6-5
TGTGCCAGCAGTTCGAGTAACGTAGGAAACATTCAGTACTTC
CASSSSNVGNIQYF
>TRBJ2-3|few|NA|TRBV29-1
TGCAGCGGGGTGGCAGATACGCAGTATTTT
CSGVADTQYF
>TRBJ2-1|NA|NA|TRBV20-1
TGCAGTGCTTCTCCCTGGGGGGGGGCCGGCGATGAGCAGTTCTTC
CSASPWGGAGDEQFF
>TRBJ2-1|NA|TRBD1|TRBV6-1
TGTGCCAGCAGTGCCCCTGGGACAGGCAGCTCCTACAATGAGCAGTTCTTC
CASSAPGTGSSYNEQFF
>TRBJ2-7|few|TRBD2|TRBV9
TGTGCCAGCAGCGTAGGGGCTAGCGGGGGCTACGAGCAGTACTTC
CASSVGASGGYEQYF
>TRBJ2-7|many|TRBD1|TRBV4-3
TGCGCCAGCAGCCAAGAATACTGGGACAGCTCCTACGAGCAGTACTTC
CASSQEYWDSSYEQYF
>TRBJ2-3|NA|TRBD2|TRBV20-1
TGCAGTGCTAGATCGAGCGGGAGTGGCACAGATACGCAGTATTTT
CSARSSGSGTDTQYF
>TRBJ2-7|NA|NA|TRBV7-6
TGTGCCAGCAGCCCCTCGGAGGGAGACTACGAGCAGTACTTC
CASSPSEGDYEQYF
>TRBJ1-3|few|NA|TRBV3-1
TGTGCCAGCAGCCATTCGGGCTCTGGAAACACCATATATTTT
CASSHSGSGNTIYF
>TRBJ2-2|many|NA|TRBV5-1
TGCGCCAGCAGCTTTGGAGGAACCGGGGAGCTGTTTTTT
CASSFGGTGELFF
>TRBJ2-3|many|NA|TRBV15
TGTGCCACCGCCTTAAATGCGGATACGCAGTATTTT
CATALNADTQYF
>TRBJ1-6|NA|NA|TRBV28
TGTGCCAGCAGTTCAAATAATTCACCCCTCCACTTT
CASSSNNSPLHF
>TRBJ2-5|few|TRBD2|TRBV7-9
TGTGCCAGCAGCTTACATCCCCTAGCGGGACAAGAGACCCAGTACTTC
CASSLHPLAGQETQYF
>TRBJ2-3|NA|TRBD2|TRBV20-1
TGCAGTGCGTGGCGGGGGGGCGCGGATACGCAGTATTTT
CSAWRGGADTQYF
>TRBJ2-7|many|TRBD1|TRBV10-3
TGTGCCATCAGTGGGGACAGAGCCTACGAGCAGTACTTC
CAISGDRAYEQYF